This T cell receptor (beta chain) was found in a study of blood T cell repertoires in COVID-19. Study-level information: Collection of acute and convalescent COVID-19 samples took place in the United States, Italy and Spain. PBMCs, B-cell-depleted T cells, or T cells provided the cDNA or gDNA that made up the material.

Per the original data handling: Quantification of nucleated cells was approximated via reference gene primer amplification. Method: immunoSEQ multiplex PCR; TCRdb's copy keeps in-frame clones and lacks some. V, J and clone size are those of that table, while D and trimming were read from the DNA. This sample has around 250,000 clones, with 84% found just once. This receptor was taken from a man aged 45-65 years with active or convalescent COVID-19. Material for sequencing was peripheral blood.

The CDR3 DNA reads as TGCGCCAGCAGCTGGGCGCGACAGGGAAACAACTACGAGCAGTACTTC. Translating gives CASSWARQGNNYEQYF. The chain joins TRBV5-1 to TRBJ2-7; TRBD1 agrees at 7 bases. Germline CDR1 is SGHRS and CDR2 is YFSETQ. The length of the CDR3 is 16 residues. V was pared by 3 bases and J by 3 bases, with 12 bases of the junction left unmatched.